One sample yielded the 19 T cell receptor beta chains listed below, sequenced in a study of T cells after yellow fever vaccination. In TCRdb, the 5' RACE reads were re-called with MiXCR into one record per CDR3 protein. The sample consists of hundreds of thousands of distinct CDR3 sequences, around 3.6% of them appearing once. The sample was PBMCs, taken on the day of the yellow fever booster vaccination. These receptors were collected from a man aged 18 to 30 who received the YFV17D yellow fever vaccine.

This clonotype was found many times. This sequence joins TRBV7-8 and TRBJ1-1, with D possibly matching TRBD1 (5 bases). The V end was cut by 5 bases, the J end by 14 bases, with 27 bases between. There are 15 residues in the CDR3. The V gene's germline CDR1 is SGHVS and CDR2 FQNEAQ. Written as DNA, the CDR3 is TGTGCCAGCAGCCCCAGGGAGAGCAGGGAACGTTTCGAGTTCTTT. This codes for CASSPRESRERFEFF.

This clonotype was counted many times. This chain links TRBV24-1 with TRBJ2-2; no firm D call. The CDR3 runs 11 residues. V was shortened by 9 bases and J by 7 bases, with 8 bases between the two germline ends. Germline CDR1 KGHDR, CDR2 SFDVKD. CDR3 sequence reads: CATGIFGELFF. The CDR3 nucleotides are TGTGCCACCGGGATCTTCGGGGAGCTGTTTTTT.

This clonotype appeared many times. The chain uses TRBV12-3 or TRBV12-4 and TRBJ1-3; D unresolved. This CDR3 is 17 amino acids long. Trimming shortened V by 1 base and J by 0 bases, and 13 bases separated the two germline ends. The CDR3 coding sequence is TGTGCCAGCAGTTTAGGGGGTCACCTGTTCTCTGGAAACACCATATATTTT. This codes for CASSLGGHLFSGNTIYF.

At least ten counts were recorded for this clonotype. The CDR3 DNA follows: TGCGCCAGCAGCGTGAGCGGGGTTAGCACAGATACGCAGTATTTT. Translating it yields CASSVSGVSTDTQYF. The genes are TRBV5-1 and TRBJ2-3, with TRBD2 identical over 7 bases. CDR1 is SGHRS and CDR2 is YFSETQ in the germline V gene. Unmatched junction bases numbered 5, after V lost 4 bases and J lost 0 bases. This CDR3 is built from 15 residues.

The chain uses TRBV20-1 and TRBJ2-1; D not certain. With 4 bases removed from V and 5 bases from J, the gap between germline ends came to 12 bases. The CDR3 contains 13 residues. Germline lookup yields CDR1 DFQATT and CDR2 SNEGSKA (reference sequence). The CDR3 DNA reads TGCAGTGCTACGGGTCACCTCGACAATGAGCAGTTCTTC. This sequence encodes CSATGHLDNEQFF.

This clonotype was picked up many times. This chain links TRBV7-2 with TRBJ2-7, with D maybe TRBD1 (6 bases). The CDR3 has 13 residues. V was cut by 5 bases and J by 3 bases, with 11 bases left in between. The germline gives CDR1 SGHTA, CDR2 FQGNSA. The DNA for the CDR3 is TGTGCCAGCAGCCCCCAGGACAGCTACGAGCAGTACTTC. Protein product: CASSPQDSYEQYF.

Only a few counts were recorded for this clonotype. This chain uses TRBV5-1 with TRBJ1-1; D is undetermined. Germline V gene lookup returns CDR1 SGHRS and CDR2 YFSETQ. V gave up 0 bases and J gave up 2 bases, with 5 bases separating them. The CDR3 contains 13 residues. The CDR3 here is CASSLGINTEAFF. CDR3 nucleotide sequence: TGCGCCAGCAGCTTGGGGATAAACACTGAAGCTTTCTTT.

This clonotype was seen only a few times. The chain combines TRBV3-1 with TRBJ1-6; TRBD1 is a possible D gene (6 bases). Germline-derived CDR1 and CDR2 are LGHDT and YNNKEL (reference sequence). The V end was cut by 4 bases, the J end by 9 bases, with 19 bases between. This CDR3 spans 16 amino acids. The CDR3 spells CASSRGPDIRGSPLHF. For the CDR3, the DNA is TGTGCCAGCAGCCGTGGACCTGACATCAGGGGTTCACCCCTCCACTTT.

The rearrangement uses TRBV20-1 and TRBJ2-4; the D gene is possibly TRBD2 (6 bases). Trimming removed 4 bases from V and 9 bases from J, with 13 bases in between. The CDR3 loop spans 12 amino acids. CDR1 and CDR2 from the germline V gene are DFQATT and SNEGSKA (reference sequence). CDR3: CSAKAGSTIQYF. As DNA, the CDR3 is TGCAGTGCTAAGGCGGGATCTACCATTCAGTACTTC.

This clonotype has just a few counts. The rearrangement uses TRBV18 and TRBJ2-7; D is perhaps TRBD1 (5 bases). The CDR3 covers 15 residues. The germline V gene encodes CDR1 KGHSH and CDR2 LQKENI. V was cut by 3 bases and J by 3 bases, with 15 bases left in between. The CDR3 here is CASSPSGQGYYEQYF. The CDR3 DNA reads TGTGCCAGCTCACCTTCTGGGCAGGGCTACTACGAGCAGTACTTC.

This chain connects TRBV28 to TRBJ2-7; no clear D. Deletions cut 5 bases from V and 0 bases from J, with 11 bases between. This CDR3 spans 14 amino acids. Per the germline V gene, CDR1 is MDHEN and CDR2 is SYDVKM. The CDR3: CASSTRKSSYEQYV. DNA of the CDR3: TGTGCCAGCAGTACCAGAAAGAGCTCCTACGAGCAGTACGTC.

This clonotype was picked up a small number of times. The chain is built from TRBV6-6 and TRBJ2-7; D is perhaps TRBD2 (6 bases). Trimming pared 5 bases from V and 3 bases from J, leaving 14 bases between. Germline CDR1 MNHNY, CDR2 SVGAGI (reference sequence). The CDR3 sequence is 14 residues long. The CDR3: CASSPTLGGYEQYV. The CDR3 region has the DNA TGTGCCAGCAGTCCCACGTTGGGGGGCTACGAGCAGTACGTC.

This clonotype was observed a handful of times. The chain carries TRBV6-5 and TRBJ2-2, with D possibly matching TRBD2 (5 bases). The V gene lost 5 bases and the J gene lost 8 bases, with 15 bases spanning the gap. CDR3 length: 14 residues. CDR1 and CDR2 from the germline V gene are MNHEY and SVGAGI. The CDR3 DNA reads as TGTGCCAGCAGTAGGATTCAGAGGAGGGGGGAGCTGTTTTTT. This sequence encodes CASSRIQRRGELFF.

In its sample, this clonotype was seen many times. V usage is TRBV7-2 and J usage is TRBJ1-2; weak D call: TRBD1 (5 bases). CDR3 length: 13 amino acids. Germline CDR1 reads SGHTA; CDR2 reads FQGNSA. The V and J ends lost 2 bases and 7 bases respectively, with 11 bases between them. The CDR3 DNA follows: TGTGCCAGCAGCTTACTTTCCGGGGGTGGCTACACCTTC. Translating gives CASSLLSGGGYTF.

This clonotype was recorded many times. The chain links TRBV7-2 to TRBJ1-2, with a tentative D call TRBD1 (5 bases). V was pared by 5 bases and J by 6 bases, with 16 bases between. The length of the CDR3 is 14 residues. Germline-derived CDR1 and CDR2 are SGHTA and FQGNSA. For the CDR3, the DNA is TGTGCCAGCAGCCCCCCCGGCGTGGACAATGGCTACACCTTC. It specifies CASSPPGVDNGYTF.

In DNA, the CDR3 is TGTGCCAGCAGCTCACAGGGGCTGAGTGGCTACACCTTC. Translated, it gives CASSSQGLSGYTF. The gene calls are TRBV11-2 and TRBJ1-2; 7 bases map to TRBD1. This CDR3 region has 13 residues. Germline-derived CDR1 and CDR2 are SGHAT and FQNNGV. The junction had 6 bases not matched to a gene; V was cut back by 4 bases and J by 7 bases. The full variable domain, completed using reference TRBV11-2 and TRBJ1-2, is EAGVAQSPRYKIIEKRQSVAFWCNPISGHATLYWYQQILGQGPKLLIQFQNNGVVDDSQLPKDRFSAERLKGVDSTLKIQPAKLEDSAVYLCASSSQGLSGYTFGSGTRLTVV.

V and J are TRBV14 and TRBJ2-1; 12 nucleotides match TRBD2. There are 18 residues in the CDR3. Unmatched junction bases numbered 14, after V lost 1 base and J lost 10 bases. Germline loops: CDR1 SGHDN, CDR2 FVKESK. The CDR3 nucleotides are TGTGCCAGCAGCCAAGGAATGGCCGGACTAGCGGGGAGGGAGGAGCAGTTCTTC. Translating gives CASSQGMAGLAGREEQFF.

This chain uses TRBV4-1 with TRBJ2-1; D is possibly TRBD1 (6 bases). There are 12 residues in the CDR3. Trimming left V 4 bases short and J 10 bases short, with 11 bases between. Germline lookup yields CDR1 MGHRA and CDR2 YSYEKL. CDR3 DNA sequence: TGCGCCAGCAGCCCAGGACAGATGGAGCAGTTCTTC. This encodes CASSPGQMEQFF.

This clonotype came up a few times. The chain carries TRBV28 and TRBJ1-6; no firm D call. Trimming took off 6 bases at V and 0 bases at J, with 12 bases between the two ends. The germline V gene has CDR1 MDHEN and CDR2 SYDVKM. The CDR3 length is 16 residues. The CDR3 loop is CASSPYPLSYNSPLHF. The CDR3 coding sequence is TGTGCCAGCAGCCCGTACCCGCTCTCCTATAATTCACCCCTCCACTTT.